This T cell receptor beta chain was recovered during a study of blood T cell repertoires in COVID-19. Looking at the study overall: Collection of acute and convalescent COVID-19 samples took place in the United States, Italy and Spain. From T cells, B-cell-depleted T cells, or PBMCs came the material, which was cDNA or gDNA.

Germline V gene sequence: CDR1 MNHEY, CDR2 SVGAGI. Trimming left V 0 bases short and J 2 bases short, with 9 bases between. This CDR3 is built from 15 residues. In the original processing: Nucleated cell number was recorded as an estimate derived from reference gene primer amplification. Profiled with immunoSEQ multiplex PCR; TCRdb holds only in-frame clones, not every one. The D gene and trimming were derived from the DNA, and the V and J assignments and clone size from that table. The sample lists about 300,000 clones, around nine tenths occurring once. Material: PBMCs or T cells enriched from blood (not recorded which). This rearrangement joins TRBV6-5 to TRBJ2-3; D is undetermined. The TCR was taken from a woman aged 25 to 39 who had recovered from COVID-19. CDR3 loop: CASSYSGMNTDTQYF. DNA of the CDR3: TGTGCCAGCAGTTACTCGGGCATGAACACAGATACGCAGTATTTT.